This entry is about one TCR beta chain. Followed over time, Seattle patients had been enrolled while infection was active. In the original analysis: The authors estimated nucleated cell counts from reference gene primer amplification. Here immunoSEQ multiplex PCR was the method, and the copy in TCRdb shows in-frame clones only, minus some. The DNA was the basis for D and trimming; V, J and clone size are from that table. This repertoire shows over 70,000 clones, around 84% found once; its top ten account for about a tenth. The data were taken from a study of blood T cell repertoires in COVID-19. Overall study context: Samples representing acute and convalescent COVID-19 were sourced from the United States, Italy and Spain. T cells, B-cell-depleted T cells, or PBMCs provided the cDNA or gDNA that served as material.

The CDR3 spans 16 residues. Germline V gene sequence: CDR1 SGHVS, CDR2 FNYEAQ. V shed 2 bases and J shed 3 bases, with 15 bases lying between them. The sequence came from a man aged 55-75 years with COVID-19, enrolled during active disease. Source material: peripheral blood. J is TRBJ2-3 and V is TRBV7-6; possible D gene TRBD1, 5 bases. CDR3 residues: CASSLRGEDTTDTQYF. As DNA, the CDR3 is TGTGCCAGCAGCTTAAGGGGTGAGGACACGACAGATACGCAGTATTTT.